The 27 T cell receptor beta chains in this list originate from one sample, sequenced in a study of Graves' ophthalmopathy and Graves' hyperthyroidism. Beta-chain TCR CDR3 regions were amplified from RNA transcripts. Following a first-round RT-PCR that used HTBI primers, a second-round multiplex PCR was carried out. One entry per CDR3 protein, called by TCRdb with MiXCR from the multiplex PCR reads. The table shows 900,000 to 1,200,000 distinct CDR3 sequences, with 35% to 45% occurring only once. The source material was peripheral blood or thyroid tissue (not recorded which). These receptors were taken from an adult man with Graves' hyperthyroidism.

The CDR3 DNA is TGCAGTGCAGCGGCCGGGACAGGGATCTTGGGCGAGCAGTACTTC. It translates to CSAAAGTGILGEQYF. The rearrangement links TRBV20-1 to TRBJ2-7; 9 positions agree with TRBD1. Germline-derived CDR1 and CDR2 are DFQATT and SNEGSKA (reference sequence). The CDR3 loop spans 15 amino acids. V trimming: 6 bases; J trimming: 6 bases; junction bases outside the gene matches: 15.

A note on this clonotype: A much more abundant neighbour one base away suggests this may be a read error. V is TRBV29-1 and J is TRBJ2-7; 11 bases fit TRBD2. Per the germline V gene, CDR1 is SQVTM and CDR2 is ANQGSEA. V shed 7 bases, J shed 2 bases, and the junction held 7 bases outside the gene matches. This CDR3 spans 14 amino acids. CDR3 region: CSALTSGSAYEQYF. The CDR3 DNA is TGCAGCGCCCTAACTAGCGGGAGTGCCTACGAGCAGTACTTC.

The V gene is TRBV29-1, the J gene TRBJ2-7, with TRBD2 identical over 13 bases. Germline V gives CDR1 SQVTM, CDR2 ANQGSEA. Trimming at V came to 7 bases and at J to 9 bases, leaving 3 bases not matched to a gene. The CDR3 totals 11 residues. The CDR3 DNA reads TGCAGCGCGGGACTAGCGGGATCGCAGTACTTC. Protein product: CSAGLAGSQYF.

The CDR3 DNA is TGTGCCAGCAAGGCAGCGGGCTACACCTTC. Translated: CASKAAGYTF. This rearrangement joins TRBV28 to TRBJ1-2, with no clear D. The germline gives CDR1 MDHEN, CDR2 SYDVKM. The V end was cut by 7 bases, the J end by 8 bases, with 8 bases between. CDR3 length equals 10 residues.

This clonotype was observed many times. The chain uses TRBV7-8 and TRBJ1-6, with D unclear. The CDR3 covers 17 residues. Germline values: CDR1 SGHVS, CDR2 FQNEAQ. The V and J ends lost 1 base and 10 bases respectively, with 20 bases between them. The CDR3 DNA follows: TGTGCCAGCAGCTTAGTTATTGGCCGCAATGAGGACTCACCCCTCCACTTT. Translating it yields CASSLVIGRNEDSPLHF. Drawing the rest from reference TRBV7-8 and TRBJ1-6, the complete variable domain is GAGVSQSPRYKVAKRGQDVALRCDPISGHVSLFWYQQALGQGPEFLTYFQNEAQLDKSGLPSDRFFAERPEGSVSTLKIQRTQQEDSAVYLCASSLVIGRNEDSPLHFGNGTRLTVT.

The chain uses TRBV7-9 and TRBJ2-7; D is ambiguous. Germline V CDR1 and CDR2: SEHNR, FQNEAQ (reference sequence). Trimming pared 5 bases from V and 1 base from J, leaving 12 bases between. This CDR3 is built from 14 residues. CDR3 in amino acids: CASSPSFRSYEQYF. Here the CDR3 DNA reads TGTGCCAGCAGCCCGAGCTTCCGATCCTACGAGCAGTACTTC.

There are a few counts of this clonotype. The chain carries TRBV2 and TRBJ2-7, with 8 bases lining up with TRBD2. This CDR3 comprises 13 residues. Germline V CDR1 and CDR2: SNHLY, FYNNEI. After removal of 10 bases from V and 6 bases from J, the junction contained 11 bases not matched to a gene. The CDR3 loop reads CATSERESGEQYF. CDR3 coding DNA: TGTGCCACCAGCGAGCGGGAGTCGGGCGAGCAGTACTTC. The whole variable domain, filled in from reference TRBV2 and TRBJ2-7, reads EPEVTQTPSHQVTQMGQEVILRCVPISNHLYFYWYRQILGQKVEFLVSFYNNEISEKSEIFDDQFSVERPDGSNFTLKIRSTKLEDSAMYFCATSERESGEQYFGPGTRLTVT.

In this sample, this clonotype turned up a few times. This chain uses TRBV20-1 with TRBJ2-5, with a possible D match to TRBD1 (7 bases). CDR1 is DFQATT and CDR2 is SNEGSKA in the germline V gene (reference sequence). V was cut by 1 base and J by 0 bases, with 9 bases left in between. This CDR3 comprises 14 residues. CDR3 bases: TGCAGTGCTAGAGCAGGGGGGAACCAAGAGACCCAGTACTTC. Its translation is CSARAGGNQETQYF.

The rearrangement links TRBV15 to TRBJ2-7; no firm D call. The CDR3 contains 14 residues. Germline assignment: CDR1 LNHNV and CDR2 YYDKDF (reference sequence). The V gene lost 0 bases and the J gene lost 4 bases, with 10 bases spanning the gap. The CDR3 sequence: CATSRDPDGYEQYF. In nucleotides, the CDR3 is TGTGCCACCAGCAGAGATCCGGATGGATACGAGCAGTACTTC.

The chain joins TRBV30 to TRBJ2-2; TRBD2 agrees at 11 bases. Germline V gives CDR1 GTSNPN, CDR2 SVGIG (reference sequence). The CDR3 runs to 16 residues. Unmatched junction bases numbered 8, after V lost 4 bases and J lost 4 bases. The CDR3: CAWIGIAGGTTGELFF. CDR3 nucleotides: TGTGCCTGGATTGGGATAGCGGGAGGGACCACCGGGGAGCTGTTTTTT. Together with reference TRBV30 and TRBJ2-2, the CDR3 gives the full variable domain: SQTIHQWPATLVQPVGSPLSLECTVEGTSNPNLYWYRQAAGRGLQLLFYSVGIGQISSEVPQNLSASRPQDRQFILSSKKLLLSDSGFYLCAWIGIAGGTTGELFFGEGSRLTVL.

This chain joins TRBV7-9 and TRBJ2-2; 7 bases align to TRBD1. CDR1 is SEHNR, CDR2 FQNEAQ, per germline (reference sequence). The CDR3 is 14 residues long. V lost 4 bases and J lost 6; bases outside the gene matches: 5. Written as DNA, the CDR3 is TGTGCCAGCAGCTCTTACAGGGGCGCCGGGGAGCTGTTTTTT. It translates to CASSSYRGAGELFF.

In its sample, this clonotype was seen many times. This chain uses TRBV7-2 with TRBJ1-2; TRBD1 matches 8 bases. V shed 5 bases, J shed 5 bases, and the junction held 10 bases outside the gene matches. CDR1 is SGHTA, CDR2 FQGNSA, per germline. The CDR3 length is 15 residues. The CDR3 nucleotides are TGTGCCAGCAGCCCTCGGACAGGGAACCTATATGGCTACACCTTC. Translation: CASSPRTGNLYGYTF.

The chain employs TRBV12-3 or TRBV12-4 and TRBJ1-1, with 9 nucleotides matching TRBD1. The CDR3 extends over 16 amino acids. The ends lost 3 bases at V and 0 bases at J; junction bases unmatched: 5. CDR3 residues: CASSFTGGLMNTEAFF. For the CDR3, the DNA is TGTGCCAGCAGTTTCACAGGGGGCCTCATGAACACTGAAGCTTTCTTT.

The rearrangement uses TRBV7-9 and TRBJ1-4; maybe TRBD1 (5 bases). CDR1 SEHNR and CDR2 FQNEAQ come from the germline V gene (reference sequence). V was cut by 5 bases and J by 0 bases, with 13 bases left in between. CDR3 size: 16 residues. The CDR3 is CASSNGRGTTNEKLFF. CDR3 in DNA: TGTGCCAGCAGCAACGGACGGGGGACAACTAATGAAAAACTGTTTTTT.

This clonotype was counted a few times. The chain employs TRBV7-9 and TRBJ1-4; 7 bases are a match to TRBD1. The CDR3 loop spans 13 amino acids. After removal of 5 bases from V and 13 bases from J, the junction contained 10 bases not matched to a gene. Germline V gene sequence: CDR1 SEHNR, CDR2 FQNEAQ (reference sequence). DNA of the CDR3: TGTGCCAGCAGCCTTAGACAGGGAGAGGGACTGTTTTTT. Translated, it gives CASSLRQGEGLFF.

In this sample, this clonotype turned up many times. CDR3 loop: CASIQLAGGSYEQYF. In DNA form, the CDR3 reads TGTGCCAGCATCCAACTAGCGGGAGGTTCCTACGAGCAGTACTTC. This chain uses TRBV7-9 with TRBJ2-7, with 12 bases that match TRBD2. The CDR3 consists of 15 residues. The germline V gene has CDR1 SEHNR and CDR2 FQNEAQ (reference sequence). The V gene end was trimmed by 7 bases and the J gene end by 1 base; junction bases not matched to a gene: 5. Full variable domain (missing parts from reference TRBV7-9 and TRBJ2-7): DTGVSQNPRHKITKRGQNVTFRCDPISEHNRLYWYRQTLGQGPEFLTYFQNEAQLEKSRLLSDRFSAERPKGSFSTLEIQRTEQGDSAMYLCASIQLAGGSYEQYFGPGTRLTVT.

This clonotype was counted only a few times. This chain joins TRBV30 and TRBJ2-5; no firm D call. This CDR3 contains 13 residues. Germline-derived CDR1 and CDR2 are GTSNPN and SVGIG (reference sequence). Trimming left V 3 bases short and J 1 base short, with 9 bases between. CDR3 protein: CAWSAGFQETQYF. CDR3 bases: TGTGCCTGGAGCGCAGGCTTCCAAGAGACCCAGTACTTC.

J is TRBJ2-7 and V is TRBV11-2; 10 nucleotides agree with TRBD2. Trimming at V came to 4 bases and at J to 2 bases, leaving 5 bases not matched to a gene. Germline assignment: CDR1 SGHAT and CDR2 FQNNGV. This CDR3 region has 15 residues. The CDR3 protein is CASSSYLAGAYEQYF. Written as DNA, the CDR3 is TGTGCCAGCAGCTCGTATCTAGCGGGAGCCTACGAGCAGTACTTC.

This clonotype was counted between two and nine times. The rearrangement links TRBV7-9 to TRBJ2-2, with TRBD1 matching over 7 bases. The CDR3 consists of 19 residues. J lost 3 bases, V lost 6 bases, and 19 bases had no gene match. CDR1 and CDR2 (germline): SEHNR, FQNEAQ (reference sequence). CDR3 sequence: CASSSRRQGQTRDTGELFF. The CDR3 region has the DNA TGTGCCAGCAGTTCACGTCGACAGGGACAAACGCGGGACACCGGGGAGCTGTTTTTT. The variable domain in full, with the rest retrieved from reference TRBV7-9 and TRBJ2-2, is DTGVSQNPRHKITKRGQNVTFRCDPISEHNRLYWYRQTLGQGPEFLTYFQNEAQLEKSRLLSDRFSAERPKGSFSTLEIQRTEQGDSAMYLCASSSRRQGQTRDTGELFFGEGSRLTVL.

This clonotype came up many times. This sequence joins TRBV20-1 and TRBJ1-4; D might be TRBD1 (5 bases). The V end was cut by 7 bases, the J end by 10 bases, with 13 bases between. Per the germline V gene, CDR1 is DFQATT and CDR2 is SNEGSKA (reference sequence). The CDR3 totals 11 residues. CDR3 residues: CSVWGEGKLFF. In DNA form, the CDR3 reads TGCAGTGTGTGGGGGGAAGGAAAACTGTTTTTT.

This clonotype was seen a few times. The chain carries TRBV12-3 or TRBV12-4 and TRBJ2-7; D is unresolved. V lost 5 bases and J 5 bases, leaving 13 bases between the germline ends. The CDR3 sequence is 13 residues long. Written as DNA, the CDR3 is TGTGCCAGCAGTCCGCCGGCCCCGAACGAGCAGTACTTC. Its protein is CASSPPAPNEQYF.

As for this clonotype: Since a much larger clone is just one base distant, this may be a read error. The rearrangement uses TRBV19 and TRBJ1-1; no reliable D call. Looked up from germline, CDR1 is LNHDA and CDR2 is SQIVND (reference sequence). The CDR3 is 13 residues long. V lost 3 bases to trimming and J lost 1 base, with 6 bases between them. CDR3 region: CASSILPNTEAFF. CDR3 coding DNA: TGTGCCAGTAGTATCCTCCCGAACACTGAAGCTTTCTTT.

CDR3 DNA sequence: TGCAGCAGTTTGGAGGGGTACACTGAAGCTTTCTTT. It yields the protein CSSLEGYTEAFF. The gene calls are TRBV29-1 and TRBJ1-1; D possibly corresponds to TRBD1 (5 bases). V was shortened by 8 bases and J by 3 bases, with 13 bases between the two germline ends. This CDR3 contains 12 residues. The germline V gene encodes CDR1 SQVTM and CDR2 ANQGSEA.

In this sample, this clonotype turned up many times. The chain couples TRBV5-1 to TRBJ1-5; D perhaps matches TRBD1 (5 bases). The CDR3 is 15 residues long. V was cut by 4 bases and J by 0 bases, with 11 bases left in between. Looked up from germline, CDR1 is SGHRS and CDR2 is YFSETQ. The chain's CDR3 is CASSPDGGSNQPQHF. CDR3 sequence (DNA): TGCGCCAGCAGCCCGGATGGGGGTAGCAATCAGCCCCAGCATTTT.

The table lists this clonotype with many counts. This chain joins TRBV20-1 and TRBJ1-2, with unresolved D. Germline V CDR1 and CDR2: DFQATT, SNEGSKA (reference sequence). The germline V and J ends were trimmed by 0 bases and 2 bases, with 10 bases remaining between them. The CDR3 totals 14 residues. The chain's CDR3 is CSARDLRENYGYTF. Written as DNA, the CDR3 is TGCAGTGCTAGAGATCTCCGGGAGAACTATGGCTACACCTTC.

The V call is TRBV14, the J call TRBJ2-7; D is perhaps TRBD2 (6 bases). CDR1 and CDR2 (germline): SGHDN, FVKESK. The CDR3 covers 16 residues. V lost 6 bases to trimming and J lost 1 base, with 19 bases between them. The CDR3 protein is CASSLPGTRTSYEQYF. CDR3 coding DNA: TGTGCCAGCAGTTTGCCAGGGACTCGCACTTCCTACGAGCAGTACTTC.

V gene TRBV7-9 combines with J gene TRBJ2-7; D gene uncertain. The CDR3 covers 14 residues. Trimming stripped 4 bases from V and 0 bases from J, with 10 bases between. The germline gives CDR1 SEHNR, CDR2 FQNEAQ (reference sequence). The CDR3 DNA sequence: TGTGCCAGCAGCTCTTTCAAGAGCTCCTACGAGCAGTACTTC. Translated, it gives CASSSFKSSYEQYF.